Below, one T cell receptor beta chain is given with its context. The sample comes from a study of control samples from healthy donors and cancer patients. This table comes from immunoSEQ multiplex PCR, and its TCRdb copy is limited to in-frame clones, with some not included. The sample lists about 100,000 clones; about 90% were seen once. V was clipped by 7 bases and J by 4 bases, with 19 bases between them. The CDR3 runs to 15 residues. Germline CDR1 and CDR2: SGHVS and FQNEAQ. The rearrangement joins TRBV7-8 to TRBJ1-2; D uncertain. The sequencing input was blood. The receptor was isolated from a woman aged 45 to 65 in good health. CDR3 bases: TGTGCCAGCACCCCCAGCGGCCCACTAGGCTATGGCTACACCTTC. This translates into CASTPSGPLGYGYTF.